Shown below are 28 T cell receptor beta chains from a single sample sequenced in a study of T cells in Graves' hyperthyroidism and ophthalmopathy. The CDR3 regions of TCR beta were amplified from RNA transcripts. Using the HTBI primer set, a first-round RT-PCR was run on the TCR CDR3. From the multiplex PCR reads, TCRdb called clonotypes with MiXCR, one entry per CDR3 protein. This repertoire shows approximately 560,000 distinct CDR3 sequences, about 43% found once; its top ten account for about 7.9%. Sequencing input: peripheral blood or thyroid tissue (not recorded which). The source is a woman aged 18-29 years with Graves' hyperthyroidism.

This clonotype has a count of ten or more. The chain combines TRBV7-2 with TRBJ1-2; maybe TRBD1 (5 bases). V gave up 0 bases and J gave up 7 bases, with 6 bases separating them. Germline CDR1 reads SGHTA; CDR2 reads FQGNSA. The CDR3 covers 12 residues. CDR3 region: CASSLAGVGYTF. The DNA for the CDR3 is TGTGCCAGCAGCTTAGCGGGGGTTGGCTACACCTTC.

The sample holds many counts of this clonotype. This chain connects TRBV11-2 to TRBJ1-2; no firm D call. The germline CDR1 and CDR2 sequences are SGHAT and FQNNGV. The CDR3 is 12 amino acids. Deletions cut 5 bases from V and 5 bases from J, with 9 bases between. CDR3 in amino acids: CASSPRVYGYTF. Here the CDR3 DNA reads TGTGCCAGCAGCCCGCGGGTGTATGGCTACACCTTC.

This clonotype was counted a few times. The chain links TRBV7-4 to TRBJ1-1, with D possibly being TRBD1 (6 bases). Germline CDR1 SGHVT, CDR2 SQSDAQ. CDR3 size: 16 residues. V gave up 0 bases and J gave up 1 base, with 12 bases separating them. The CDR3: CASSLATGTPNTEAFF. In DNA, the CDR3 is TGTGCCAGCAGCTTAGCTACCGGGACACCGAACACTGAAGCTTTCTTT.

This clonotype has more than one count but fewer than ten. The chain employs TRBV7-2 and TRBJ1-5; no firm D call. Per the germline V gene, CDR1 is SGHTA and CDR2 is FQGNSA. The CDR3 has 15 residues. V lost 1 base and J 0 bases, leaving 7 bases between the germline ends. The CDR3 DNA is TGTGCCAGCAGCTTAGGACTTTTTAGCAATCAGCCCCAGCATTTT. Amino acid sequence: CASSLGLFSNQPQHF.

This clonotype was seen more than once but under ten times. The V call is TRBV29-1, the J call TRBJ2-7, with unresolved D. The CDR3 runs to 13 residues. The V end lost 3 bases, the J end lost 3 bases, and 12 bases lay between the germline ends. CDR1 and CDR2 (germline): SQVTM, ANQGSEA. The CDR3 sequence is CSVEGSSHYEQYF. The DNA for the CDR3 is TGCAGCGTTGAGGGTAGCAGCCACTACGAGCAGTACTTC.

This chain's CDR3 is CASSSDGGYEQYF. The CDR3 nucleotides are TGTGCCAGCAGTTCCGACGGGGGCTACGAGCAGTACTTC. This chain connects TRBV12-3 or TRBV12-4 to TRBJ2-7, with D possibly matching TRBD2 (6 bases). V lost 4 bases, J lost 3 bases, and 10 bases lay in between. The CDR3 contains 13 residues.

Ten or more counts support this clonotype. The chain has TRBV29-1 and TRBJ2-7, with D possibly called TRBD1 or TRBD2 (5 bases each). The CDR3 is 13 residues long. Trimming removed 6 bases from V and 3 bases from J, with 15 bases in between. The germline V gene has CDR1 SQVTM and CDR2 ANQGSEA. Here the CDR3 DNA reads TGCAGCGTGGCACCGGGACCCTACTACGAGCAGTACTTC. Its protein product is CSVAPGPYYEQYF.

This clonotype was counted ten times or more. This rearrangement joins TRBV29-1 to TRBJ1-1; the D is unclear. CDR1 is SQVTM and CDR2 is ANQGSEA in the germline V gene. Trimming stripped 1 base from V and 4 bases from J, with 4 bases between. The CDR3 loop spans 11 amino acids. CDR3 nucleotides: TGCAGCGTTGAAGGGGTCACTGAAGCTTTCTTT. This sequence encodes CSVEGVTEAFF. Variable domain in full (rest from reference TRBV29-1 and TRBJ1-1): SAVISQKPSRDICQRGTSLTIQCQVDSQVTMMFWYRQQPGQSLTLIATANQGSEATYESGFVIDKFPISRPNLTFSTLTVSNMSPEDSSIYLCSVEGVTEAFFGQGTRLTVV.

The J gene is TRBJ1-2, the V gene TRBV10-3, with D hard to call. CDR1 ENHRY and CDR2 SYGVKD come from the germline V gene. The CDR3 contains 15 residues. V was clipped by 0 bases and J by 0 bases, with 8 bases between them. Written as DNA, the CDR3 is TGTGCCATCAGTGAGTCGTGGACCTCTAACTATGGCTACACCTTC. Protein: CAISESWTSNYGYTF.

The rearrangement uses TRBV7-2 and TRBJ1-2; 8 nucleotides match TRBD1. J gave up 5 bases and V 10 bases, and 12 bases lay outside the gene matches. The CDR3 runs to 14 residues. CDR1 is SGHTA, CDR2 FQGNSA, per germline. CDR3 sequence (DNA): TGTGCCACCCGGGACAGGCTCAGATCATATGGCTACACCTTC. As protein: CATRDRLRSYGYTF.

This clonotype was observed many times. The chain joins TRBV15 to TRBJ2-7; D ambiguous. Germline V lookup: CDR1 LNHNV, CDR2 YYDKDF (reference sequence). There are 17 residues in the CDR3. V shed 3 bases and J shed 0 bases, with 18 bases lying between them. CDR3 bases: TGTGCCACCAGCAGGCCGCCCTACCTGACAAGCTCCTACGAGCAGTACTTC. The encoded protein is CATSRPPYLTSSYEQYF. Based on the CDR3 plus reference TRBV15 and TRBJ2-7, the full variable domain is DAMVIQNPRYQVTQFGKPVTLSCSQTLNHNVMYWYQQKSSQAPKLLFHYYDKDFNNEADTPDNFQSRRPNTSFCFLDIRSPGLGDTAMYLCATSRPPYLTSSYEQYFGPGTRLTVT.

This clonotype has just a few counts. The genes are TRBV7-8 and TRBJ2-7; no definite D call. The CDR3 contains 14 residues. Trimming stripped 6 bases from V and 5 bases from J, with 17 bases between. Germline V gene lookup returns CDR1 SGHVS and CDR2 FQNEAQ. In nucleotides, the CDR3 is TGTGCCAGCAGTTACTCGACGAACCGGGACGAGCAGTACTTC. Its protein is CASSYSTNRDEQYF.

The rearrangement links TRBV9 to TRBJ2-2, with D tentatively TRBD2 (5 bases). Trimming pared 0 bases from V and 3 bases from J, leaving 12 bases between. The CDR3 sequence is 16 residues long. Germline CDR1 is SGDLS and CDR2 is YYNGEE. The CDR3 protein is CASSVGSRLHTGELFF. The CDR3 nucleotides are TGTGCCAGCAGCGTAGGTAGCAGACTACACACCGGGGAGCTGTTTTTT.

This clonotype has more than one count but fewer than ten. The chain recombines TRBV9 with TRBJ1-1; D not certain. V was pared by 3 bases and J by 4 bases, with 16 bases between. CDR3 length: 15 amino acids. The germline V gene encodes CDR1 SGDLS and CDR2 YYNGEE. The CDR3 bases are TGTGCCAGCAGCGCCTCCGGCACGTCGGTCACTGAAGCTTTCTTT. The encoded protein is CASSASGTSVTEAFF.

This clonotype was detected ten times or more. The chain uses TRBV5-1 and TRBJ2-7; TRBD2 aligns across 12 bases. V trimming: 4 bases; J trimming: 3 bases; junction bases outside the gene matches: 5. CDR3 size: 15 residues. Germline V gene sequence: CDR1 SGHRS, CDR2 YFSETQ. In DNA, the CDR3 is TGCGCCAGCAGCCTACGGACTAGCGGGGTCTACGAGCAGTACTTC. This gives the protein CASSLRTSGVYEQYF.

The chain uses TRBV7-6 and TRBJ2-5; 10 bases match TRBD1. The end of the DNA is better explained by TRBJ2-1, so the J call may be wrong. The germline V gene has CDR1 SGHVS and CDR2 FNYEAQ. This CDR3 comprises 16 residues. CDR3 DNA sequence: TGTGCCAGCACCCCAGGGGACAGGGGCACCTACAATGAGCAGTTCTTC. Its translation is CASTPGDRGTYNEQFF.

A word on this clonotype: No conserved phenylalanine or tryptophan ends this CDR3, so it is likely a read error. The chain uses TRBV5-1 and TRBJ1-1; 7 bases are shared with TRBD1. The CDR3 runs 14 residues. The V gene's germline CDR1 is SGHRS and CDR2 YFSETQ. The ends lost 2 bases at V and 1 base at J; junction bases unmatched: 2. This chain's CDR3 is CASSFGTANTEAFL. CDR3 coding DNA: TGCGCCAGCAGCTTCGGGACAGCGAACACTGAAGCTTTCCTT.

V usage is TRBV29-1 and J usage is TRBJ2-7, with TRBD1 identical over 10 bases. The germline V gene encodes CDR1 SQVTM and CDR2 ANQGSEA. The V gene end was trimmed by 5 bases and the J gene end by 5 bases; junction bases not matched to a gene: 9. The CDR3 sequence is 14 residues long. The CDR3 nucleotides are TGCAGCGTTTATCCGGGACAGGGGAGGAACGAGCAGTACTTC. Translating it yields CSVYPGQGRNEQYF.

The DNA for the CDR3 is TGTGCCAGCAGCTTGGCAACTAGAAACTACGAGCAGTACTTC. Protein: CASSLATRNYEQYF. The V gene is TRBV5-5, the J gene TRBJ2-7, with D tentatively TRBD2 (5 bases). This CDR3 has 14 amino acids. Trimming removed 0 bases from V and 3 bases from J, with 10 bases in between. The germline gives CDR1 SGHKS, CDR2 YYEKEE (reference sequence).

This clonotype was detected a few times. CDR3 sequence: CASSLVRGPTEAFF. The CDR3 DNA sequence: TGTGCCAGCAGCTTAGTCAGGGGGCCCACTGAAGCTTTCTTT. V and J are TRBV7-9 and TRBJ1-1; 8 bases fit TRBD1. Germline loops: CDR1 SEHNR, CDR2 FQNEAQ (reference sequence). This CDR3 is 14 amino acids long. The junction had 2 bases not matched to a gene; V was cut back by 1 base and J by 4 bases.

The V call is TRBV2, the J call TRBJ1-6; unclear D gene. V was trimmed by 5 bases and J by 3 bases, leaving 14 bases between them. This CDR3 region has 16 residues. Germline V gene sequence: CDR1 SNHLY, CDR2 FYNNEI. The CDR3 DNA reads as TGTGCCAGCAGTTATTCGGGCGGATTCTATAATTCACCCCTCCACTTT. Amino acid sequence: CASSYSGGFYNSPLHF.

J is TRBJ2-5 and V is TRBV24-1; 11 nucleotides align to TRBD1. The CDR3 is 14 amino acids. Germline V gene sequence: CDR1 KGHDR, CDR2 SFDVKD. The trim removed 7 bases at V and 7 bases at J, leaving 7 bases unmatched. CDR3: CATSRTGGDGTQYF. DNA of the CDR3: TGTGCCACCAGCCGGACAGGGGGCGACGGGACCCAGTACTTC.

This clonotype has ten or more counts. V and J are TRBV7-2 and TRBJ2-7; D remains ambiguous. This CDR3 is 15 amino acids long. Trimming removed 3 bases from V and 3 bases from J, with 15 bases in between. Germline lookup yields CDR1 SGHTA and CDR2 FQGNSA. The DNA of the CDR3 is TGTGCCAGCAGCTTGTACACCGGCATCGGCTACGAGCAGTACTTC. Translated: CASSLYTGIGYEQYF.

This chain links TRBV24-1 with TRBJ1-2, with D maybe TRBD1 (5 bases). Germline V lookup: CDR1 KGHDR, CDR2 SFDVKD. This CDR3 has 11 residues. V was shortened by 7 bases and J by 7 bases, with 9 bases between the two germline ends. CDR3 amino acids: CATSAGSGYTF. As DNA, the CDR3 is TGTGCCACCAGCGCAGGGAGTGGCTACACCTTC.

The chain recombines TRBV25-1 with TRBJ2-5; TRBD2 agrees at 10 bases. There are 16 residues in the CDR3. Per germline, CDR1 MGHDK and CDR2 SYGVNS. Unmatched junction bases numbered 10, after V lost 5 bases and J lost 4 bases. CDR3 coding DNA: TGTGCCAGCAGTTACCCAGCGGGGGGGATGGGAGAGACCCAGTACTTC. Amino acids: CASSYPAGGMGETQYF. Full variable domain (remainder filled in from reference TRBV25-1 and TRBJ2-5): EADIYQTPRYLVIGTGKKITLECSQTMGHDKMYWYQQDPGMELHLIHYSYGVNSTEKGDLSSESTVSRIRTEHFPLTLESARPSHTSQYLCASSYPAGGMGETQYFGPGTRLLVL.

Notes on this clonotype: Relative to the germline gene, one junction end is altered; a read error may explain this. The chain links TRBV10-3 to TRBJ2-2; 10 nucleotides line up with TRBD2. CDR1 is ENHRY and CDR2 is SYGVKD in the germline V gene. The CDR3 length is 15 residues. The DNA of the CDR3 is TGTGCCAGCAGTTACCTAGCGGGAGAGGGCGGGGAGCTGTTTTTT. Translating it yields CASSYLAGEGGELFF.

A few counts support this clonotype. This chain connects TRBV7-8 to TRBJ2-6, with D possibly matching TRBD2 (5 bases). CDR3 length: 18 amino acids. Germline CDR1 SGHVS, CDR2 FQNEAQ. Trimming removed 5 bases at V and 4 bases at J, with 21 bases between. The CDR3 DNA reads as TGTGCCAGCAGCCCGTTCGGCCCCCGGGGTTACGGGGCCAACGTCCTGACTTTC. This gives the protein CASSPFGPRGYGANVLTF.

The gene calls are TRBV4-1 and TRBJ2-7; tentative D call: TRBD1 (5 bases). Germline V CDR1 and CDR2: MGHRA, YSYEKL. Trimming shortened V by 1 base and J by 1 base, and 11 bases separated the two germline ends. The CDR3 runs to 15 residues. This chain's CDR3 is CASSQGQYSSYEQYF. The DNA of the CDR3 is TGCGCCAGCAGCCAAGGACAGTATAGTTCCTACGAGCAGTACTTC.